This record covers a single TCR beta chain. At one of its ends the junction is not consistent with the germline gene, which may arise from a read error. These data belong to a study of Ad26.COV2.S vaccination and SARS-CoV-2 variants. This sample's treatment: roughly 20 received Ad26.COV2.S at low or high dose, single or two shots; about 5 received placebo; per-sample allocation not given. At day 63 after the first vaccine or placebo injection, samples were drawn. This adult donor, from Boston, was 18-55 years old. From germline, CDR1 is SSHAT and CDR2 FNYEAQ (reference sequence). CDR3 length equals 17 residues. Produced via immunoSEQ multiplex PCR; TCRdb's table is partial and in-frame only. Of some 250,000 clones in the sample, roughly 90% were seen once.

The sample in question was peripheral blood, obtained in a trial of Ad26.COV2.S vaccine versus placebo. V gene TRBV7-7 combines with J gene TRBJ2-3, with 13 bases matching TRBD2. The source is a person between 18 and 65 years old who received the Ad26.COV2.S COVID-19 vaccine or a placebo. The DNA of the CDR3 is TGTGCTAGCAGCTTAACTAGCGGGAGGGCCCCTACAGATACGCAGTATTTT. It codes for CASSLTSGRAPTDTQYF.